The TCR beta chain described here comes from a study of blood T cell repertoires in COVID-19. At the level of the study: From T cells, B-cell-depleted T cells, or PBMCs came the material, which was cDNA or gDNA.

As originally analysed: Amplification of reference gene primers provided the estimated nucleated cell counts. Generated by immunoSEQ multiplex PCR, the TCRdb table keeps only in-frame clones and is missing some. V, J and clone size derive from that table, while D and trimming were established from the DNA sequence. The profile covers over 200,000 clones, with about 87% appearing a single time and roughly 2.5% taken by the ten largest. The germline V gene has CDR1 LNHDA and CDR2 SQIVND (reference sequence). The CDR3 contains 13 residues. Trimming removed 6 bases from V and 5 bases from J; junction bases left unmatched: 3.

The sample consisted of peripheral blood. This sequence was found in a woman aged 50 to 65 with acute or convalescent COVID-19. This chain connects TRBV19 to TRBJ1-5; 8 nucleotides align to TRBD1. Written as DNA, the CDR3 is TGTGCCAGTAGGGGACAGGCGCATCAGCCCCAGCATTTT. Amino acid sequence: CASRGQAHQPQHF.